Many counts were recorded for the clone carrying this TCR beta chain. Its antigen is undetermined. The CDR3 sequence is 16 residues long. V shed 1 base and J 2 bases; nucleotides not matched to a gene: 4. Germline assignment: CDR1 SGHVS and CDR2 FQNEAQ. The library targeted TCRbeta and was prepared with unique molecular identifiers. One entry per CDR3 protein results from TCRdb running MiXCR on the PCR reads. The top ten hold 13% of the sample, which has about 70,000 distinct CDR3 sequences, approximately 10% seen once. This sample was taken from a study of T-cell reconstitution after alpha-beta-depleted transplantation in children. General study findings and limits: Approximately two months post-transplant, alpha-beta T cells reportedly originated from several hundred expanded graft clones. Surviving recipient T cells and thymic progenitors underlay high day-60 TCRbeta diversity in some patients. One year post-transplant, T-cell counts and diversity were largely derived from T cells produced anew.

The chain carries TRBV7-8 and TRBJ1-1, with 10 bases matching TRBD1. The sequence came from a boy aged 10-17 years with acute myeloid leukemia, due to receive a stem cell transplant. The sample here was PBMCs, taken before TCRalphabeta/CD19-depleted stem cell transplant. The CDR3 sequence is CASSLEETGGNTEAFF. The CDR3 region has the DNA TGTGCCAGCAGCTTAGAGGAGACAGGGGGCAACACTGAAGCTTTCTTT.